These 17 T cell receptor beta chains share one sample of origin, sequenced in a study of blood T cell repertoires in COVID-19. Libraries were prepared by immunoSEQ multiplex PCR; TCRdb keeps only in-frame clonotypes and omits some of them. The sample has approximately 350,000 clones; 75% to 90% are singletons. The sequenced sample was peripheral blood. The receptors originated from a woman aged 55 to 70 with COVID-19, enrolled during active disease.

This chain connects TRBV6-5 to TRBJ2-7; D gene uncertain. This CDR3 is 15 amino acids long. The V gene's germline CDR1 is MNHEY and CDR2 SVGAGI. The V end lost 0 bases, the J end lost 1 base, and 10 bases lay between the germline ends. The CDR3 loop is CASSYSSFGSYEQYF. As DNA, the CDR3 is TGTGCCAGCAGTTACTCTAGCTTTGGATCCTACGAGCAGTACTTC.

The rearrangement uses TRBV6-5 and TRBJ1-4; possibly TRBD1 for D (6 bases). Germline-derived CDR1 and CDR2 are MNHEY and SVGAGI. The CDR3 contains 15 residues. V lost 2 bases to trimming and J lost 10 bases, with 17 bases between them. CDR3 loop: CASSYGPTGHGKLFF. CDR3 in DNA: TGTGCCAGCAGTTACGGTCCTACAGGGCACGGAAAACTGTTTTTT.

The rearrangement uses TRBV5-1 and TRBJ1-1, with TRBD1 matching over 7 bases. V lost 0 bases, J lost 2 bases, and 4 bases stayed unmatched. Germline V gives CDR1 SGHRS, CDR2 YFSETQ. CDR3 length: 15 amino acids. In DNA, the CDR3 is TGCGCCAGCAGCTTGGGGACAGGCTCCAACACTGAAGCTTTCTTT. As protein: CASSLGTGSNTEAFF.

Only a few counts were recorded for this clone. The same CDR3 also results from other DNA sequences found in this sample. J is TRBJ2-1 and V is TRBV5-6; weak D call: TRBD2 (6 bases). Germline CDR1 is SGHDT and CDR2 is YYEEEE. Trimming removed 0 bases from V and 0 bases from J, with 7 bases in between. This CDR3 contains 15 residues. The chain's CDR3 is CASSLVTSSYNEQFF. As DNA, the CDR3 is TGTGCCAGCAGCTTGGTGACTAGCTCCTACAATGAGCAGTTCTTC.

The chain has TRBV6-1 and TRBJ1-2; no firm D call. V lost 1 base to trimming and J lost 5 bases, with 8 bases between them. Germline CDR1 is MNHNS and CDR2 is SASEGT. This CDR3 is built from 13 residues. The CDR3 here is CASSEDRGYGYTF. Here the CDR3 DNA reads TGTGCCAGCAGTGAAGACCGGGGATATGGCTACACCTTC.

The V and J genes are TRBV2 and TRBJ2-1; 8 nucleotides align to TRBD2. CDR3 length equals 15 residues. From germline, CDR1 is SNHLY and CDR2 FYNNEI. V shed 5 bases, J shed 0 bases, and the junction held 3 bases outside the gene matches. The CDR3 DNA follows: TGTGCCAGCAGTACTAGCGGCCGCTCCTACAATGAGCAGTTCTTC. Translating gives CASSTSGRSYNEQFF.

The chain carries TRBV27 and TRBJ2-7; 7 bases line up with TRBD1. Losses at the gene ends were 5 bases for V and 4 bases for J; bases not matched to a gene: 8. The CDR3 length is 14 residues. The V gene's germline CDR1 is MNHEY and CDR2 SMNVEV (reference sequence). CDR3 loop: CASSQDRAYYEQYF. CDR3 nucleotides: TGTGCCAGCAGTCAAGACAGGGCATATTACGAGCAGTACTTC.

This clone appeared once. The rearrangement uses TRBV6-1 and TRBJ1-6; possible D gene TRBD1, 5 bases. This CDR3 is 17 amino acids long. The germline V gene has CDR1 MNHNS and CDR2 SASEGT. Trimming removed 3 bases at V and 3 bases at J, with 15 bases between. The CDR3 bases are TGTGCCAGCAGTGACTTCGACGTGCAGGGCTATAATTCACCCCTCCACTTT. Protein: CASSDFDVQGYNSPLHF.

The chain couples TRBV18 to TRBJ1-1, with TRBD1 matching 10 bases. Trimming at V came to 3 bases and at J to 11 bases, leaving 9 bases not matched to a gene. Germline V lookup: CDR1 KGHSH, CDR2 LQKENI. The CDR3 loop spans 14 amino acids. The CDR3: CASSPGQGDSYAFF. The CDR3, as DNA: TGTGCCAGCTCACCTGGACAGGGGGATTCTTATGCTTTCTTT.

The chain carries TRBV3-1 (or the pseudogene TRBV3-2) and TRBJ1-2, with TRBD1 matching over 9 bases. V was clipped by 7 bases and J by 7 bases; unmatched bases: 7. In germline, CDR1 is LGHDT, CDR2 YNNKEL (reference sequence). This CDR3 is 13 amino acids long. In DNA form, the CDR3 reads TGTGCCAGCACCATACAGGGGGCGCCTGGCTACACCTTC. It specifies CASTIQGAPGYTF.

V is TRBV29-1 and J is TRBJ1-5, with 7 positions matching TRBD1. Germline CDR1 reads SQVTM; CDR2 reads ANQGSEA. J was trimmed by 1 base and V by 6 bases; bases with no gene match: 0. The length of the CDR3 is 12 residues. DNA of the CDR3: TGCAGCGTAGGGGGCAGCAATCAGCCCCAGCATTTT. Translation: CSVGGSNQPQHF.

The genes are TRBV25-1 and TRBJ2-1; 8 nucleotides align to TRBD2. The CDR3 is made up of 15 amino acids. J was trimmed by 7 bases and V by 5 bases; bases with no gene match: 10. Germline CDR1 and CDR2: MGHDK and SYGVNS. The CDR3, as DNA: TGTGCCAGCAGTACAGCGGGGGACGGGAAAAATGAGCAGTTCTTC. This gives the protein CASSTAGDGKNEQFF. Variable domain in full (rest from reference TRBV25-1 and TRBJ2-1): EADIYQTPRYLVIGTGKKITLECSQTMGHDKMYWYQQDPGMELHLIHYSYGVNSTEKGDLSSESTVSRIRTEHFPLTLESARPSHTSQYLCASSTAGDGKNEQFFGPGTRLTVL.

The chain uses TRBV15 and TRBJ1-2, with TRBD1 matching over 8 bases. The CDR3 loop spans 15 amino acids. Germline V gene data show CDR1 as LNHNV and CDR2 as YYDKDF (reference sequence). Trimming cost V 7 bases and J 5 bases; bases outside gene matches: 12. This CDR3 reads CATNPGTGPIYGYTF. As DNA, the CDR3 is TGTGCCACCAACCCAGGGACAGGACCCATTTATGGCTACACCTTC.

This clone was seen only a few times. This chain connects TRBV3-1 (or the pseudogene TRBV3-2) to TRBJ1-1; D gene uncertain. From germline, CDR1 is LGHDT and CDR2 YNNKEL (reference sequence). Deletions cut 0 bases from V and 0 bases from J, with 17 bases between. The CDR3 covers 18 residues. The CDR3 protein is CASSQERGSGRMNTEAFF. CDR3 nucleotides: TGTGCCAGCAGCCAAGAAAGAGGGAGCGGTCGCATGAACACTGAAGCTTTCTTT.

The chain uses TRBV6-5 and TRBJ1-6; 8 bases match TRBD1. Germline-derived CDR1 and CDR2 are MNHEY and SVGAGI. This CDR3 has 13 residues. V lost 10 bases and J lost 6; bases outside the gene matches: 5. The CDR3 coding sequence is TGTGCCATCAGGGGGCAGGGTAATTCACCCCTCCACTTT. Translating it yields CAIRGQGNSPLHF.

V is TRBV11-1 and J is TRBJ1-1, with 11 nucleotides matching TRBD1. The V gene's germline CDR1 is SGHAT and CDR2 FQDESV (reference sequence). The CDR3 has 14 amino acids. V lost 5 bases to trimming and J lost 5 bases; unmatched junction nucleotides: 4. The DNA of the CDR3 is TGTGCCAGCAGCGGACAGGGGGCGGGTACTGAAGCTTTCTTT. This sequence encodes CASSGQGAGTEAFF.

This chain connects TRBV5-4 to TRBJ1-1; 9 bases agree with TRBD1. CDR1 and CDR2 from the germline V gene are SGHNT and YYREEE (reference sequence). This CDR3 contains 15 residues. The V gene end was trimmed by 4 bases and the J gene end by 5 bases; junction bases not matched to a gene: 9. The CDR3 DNA follows: TGTGCCAGCAGCGGATATACAGGGGGCGTTACTGAAGCTTTCTTT. Its protein product is CASSGYTGGVTEAFF.